This record covers a single T cell receptor beta chain. Antigen specificity is unknown. This entry is derived from a study of OX40 agonist ivuxolimab in advanced cancers. Study-level background: In this trial design, patients received ivuxolimab intravenously at 0.01 to 10 mg/kg every 2 weeks. Therapy given before enrollment (anti-PD-1, anti-PD-L1 or anti-CTLA-4) was allowed, and 40% had some.

The CDR3 has 14 amino acids. The V end was cut by 0 bases, the J end by 8 bases, with 11 bases between. Germline V gene sequence: CDR1 SGHKS, CDR2 YYEKEE (reference sequence). Whole-study findings and limits: With doses of 0.1 to 3.0 mg/kg, CD4+ and CD8+ blood T cells had undergone clonal expansion by week 6.

Clones were read by immunoSEQ multiplex PCR, and TCRdb kept only the in-frame ones, dropping some. The table records 76,000 or so clones, over 75% of them present only once. The specimen comprised CD4+ or CD8+ T cells sorted from blood, sampled in a trial of the OX40 agonist ivuxolimab. The chain couples TRBV5-5 to TRBJ1-4; D is perhaps TRBD1 (5 bases). This sequence originates from an adult with an advanced solid tumor such as melanoma, head and neck, liver or kidney cancer. The CDR3 sequence is CASSLAGTNEKLFF. CDR3 nucleotide sequence: TGTGCCAGCAGCTTGGCAGGGACCAACGAAAAACTGTTTTTT.